These 26 T cell receptor beta chains were sequenced from one sample in a study of blood T cell repertoires in COVID-19. Clones were sequenced by immunoSEQ multiplex PCR, and TCRdb holds only the in-frame ones, with some missing. This table has roughly 570,000 clones, roughly 89% appearing once. The sample was peripheral blood. These receptor sequences come from a woman in her forties or fifties with COVID-19, enrolled during active disease.

The chain employs TRBV7-2 and TRBJ2-5; TRBD1 is a possible D gene (5 bases). The CDR3 covers 15 residues. The germline V gene has CDR1 SGHTA and CDR2 FQGNSA. Trimming cost V 2 bases and J 5 bases, with 15 bases left between them. Here the CDR3 reads CASSLMGQGWETQYF. For the CDR3, the DNA is TGTGCCAGCAGCTTAATGGGTCAGGGCTGGGAGACCCAGTACTTC. The full variable domain, its missing parts supplied by reference TRBV7-2 and TRBJ2-5, is GAGVSQSPSNKVTEKGKDVELRCDPISGHTALYWYRQSLGQGLEFLIYFQGNSAPDKSGLPSDRFSAERTGGSVSTLTIQRTQQEDSAVYLCASSLMGQGWETQYFGPGTRLLVL.

The rearrangement joins TRBV2 to TRBJ2-2; weak D call: TRBD1 (6 bases). This CDR3 has 15 residues. V dropped 5 bases and J dropped 1 base, with 11 bases sitting between them. The germline V gene has CDR1 SNHLY and CDR2 FYNNEI. The CDR3 loop reads CASSWSRGNTGELFF. DNA of the CDR3: TGTGCCAGCAGTTGGAGCAGGGGGAACACCGGGGAGCTGTTTTTT. The variable domain in full, completed from reference TRBV2 and TRBJ2-2, reads EPEVTQTPSHQVTQMGQEVILRCVPISNHLYFYWYRQILGQKVEFLVSFYNNEISEKSEIFDDQFSVERPDGSNFTLKIRSTKLEDSAMYFCASSWSRGNTGELFFGEGSRLTVL.

This chain's CDR3 is CASSYQLEQYF. DNA of the CDR3: TGTGCCAGCAGTTATCAACTCGAGCAGTACTTC. The rearrangement links TRBV6-5 to TRBJ2-7; D gene uncertain. V lost 3 bases and J lost 6, with 6 bases in between. Germline values: CDR1 MNHEY, CDR2 SVGAGI. This CDR3 has 11 amino acids.

The chain employs TRBV5-1 and TRBJ1-4, with D perhaps matching TRBD1 (6 bases). This CDR3 spans 14 amino acids. With 2 bases removed from V and 8 bases from J, the gap between germline ends came to 13 bases. Germline values: CDR1 SGHRS, CDR2 YFSETQ. CDR3 DNA: TGCGCCAGCAGCTTCCAGGGGCGTGGGGAAAAACTGTTTTTT. This gives the protein CASSFQGRGEKLFF. Looking up the rest from reference TRBV5-1 and TRBJ1-4 gives the full variable domain: KAGVTQTPRYLIKTRGQQVTLSCSPISGHRSVSWYQQTPGQGLQFLFEYFSETQRNKGNFPGRFSGRQFSNSRSEMNVSTLELGDSALYLCASSFQGRGEKLFFGSGTQLSVL.

The chain joins TRBV4-1 to TRBJ1-2; TRBD1 matches 9 bases. The CDR3 is 14 residues long. After removal of 3 bases from V and 6 bases from J, the junction contained 5 bases not matched to a gene. Germline V gene sequence: CDR1 MGHRA, CDR2 YSYEKL. CDR3 loop: CASSQYTGGDGYTF. CDR3 in DNA: TGCGCCAGCAGCCAGTACACAGGGGGCGATGGCTACACCTTC.

This clone appeared once. The J gene is TRBJ2-3, the V gene TRBV3-1 (or the pseudogene TRBV3-2); 10 bases match TRBD2. Germline trimming cut 2 bases from V and 5 bases from J; bases unmatched to any gene: 16. CDR3 length equals 19 residues. CDR1 and CDR2 from the germline V gene are LGHDT and YNNKEL (reference sequence). CDR3 DNA: TGTGCCAGCAGCCAACTAAAATTTCCGGGACTAGCGAGAGGAGATACGCAGTATTTT. Translated, it gives CASSQLKFPGLARGDTQYF.

The rearrangement joins TRBV11-3 to TRBJ2-2, with 12 bases aligning to TRBD2. CDR3 length: 16 residues. Germline V lookup: CDR1 SGHNT, CDR2 YENEEA. V was pared by 5 bases and J by 1 base, with 2 bases of the junction left unmatched. CDR3 bases: TGTGCCAGCAGCCAGGGACTAGCGGGGAACACCGGGGAGCTGTTTTTT. It is translated as CASSQGLAGNTGELFF.

A few counts support this clone. The chain uses TRBV6-1 and TRBJ2-7, with TRBD2 matching over 12 bases. V lost 0 bases and J lost 6; bases outside the gene matches: 9. The CDR3 totals 17 residues. Germline V gene data show CDR1 as MNHNS and CDR2 as SASEGT. The CDR3 coding sequence is TGTGCCAGCAGTGAAGCAGGATGGCTAGCGGGGGGGCGCGAGCAGTACTTC. Protein: CASSEAGWLAGGREQYF.

The chain combines TRBV5-1 with TRBJ1-1, with 7 nucleotides matching TRBD1. The V and J ends lost 4 bases and 7 bases, in that order; junction bases with no gene match: 13. The germline V gene encodes CDR1 SGHRS and CDR2 YFSETQ. The CDR3 is 15 residues long. The CDR3 nucleotides are TGCGCCAGCAGCCCCCTCGGACAGGTGGACGGTGAAGCTTTCTTT. Residues: CASSPLGQVDGEAFF.

A note on this clone: Other DNA sequences of this sample code for an identical CDR3. The chain uses TRBV11-2 and TRBJ1-2, with D uncertain. Deletions cut 4 bases from V and 4 bases from J, with 4 bases between. The CDR3 has 11 amino acids. Germline V CDR1 and CDR2: SGHAT, FQNNGV. CDR3 DNA sequence: TGTGCCAGCAGCTCCCTCTATGGCTACACCTTC. Translated, it gives CASSSLYGYTF.

This clone was found once. The rearrangement links TRBV5-1 to TRBJ1-4; 7 bases map to TRBD1. The CDR3 runs to 14 residues. With V trimmed by 5 bases and J by 5 bases, 6 bases remained unmatched. Germline V gene data show CDR1 as SGHRS and CDR2 as YFSETQ. DNA for the CDR3: TGCGCCAGCAGGCGGGACAGCGGGAATGAAAAACTGTTTTTT. Its translation: CASRRDSGNEKLFF.

The gene calls are TRBV23-1 and TRBJ2-7; 9 bases are shared with TRBD1. TRBV23-1 is treated as an ORF (open reading frame) with a function not yet certain. The junction had 8 bases not matched to a gene; V was cut back by 0 bases and J by 2 bases. There are 17 residues in the CDR3. The CDR3 coding sequence is TGCGCCAGCAGTCAATCCCTAGACAGGGGGTGCACCTACGAGCAGTACTTC. Protein product: CASSQSLDRGCTYEQYF.

V and J are TRBV4-1 and TRBJ1-2; 7 nucleotides match TRBD1. This CDR3 spans 15 amino acids. V lost 1 base to trimming and J lost 4 bases; unmatched junction nucleotides: 6. Germline loops: CDR1 MGHRA, CDR2 YSYEKL. CDR3 nucleotides: TGCGCCAGCAGCCAAGGGGCAGGACAGGCCTATGGCTACACCTTC. The encoded protein is CASSQGAGQAYGYTF.

This clone was detected only once. This sequence joins TRBV20-1 and TRBJ2-3, with 10 nucleotides matching TRBD1. J gave up 2 bases and V 3 bases, and 5 bases lay outside the gene matches. This CDR3 region has 15 residues. Per germline, CDR1 DFQATT and CDR2 SNEGSKA (reference sequence). The CDR3 region has the DNA TGCAGTGCTAGTGGGGACAGGGGTCCCACAGATACGCAGTATTTT. It encodes CSASGDRGPTDTQYF.

This clone was found a few times. The genes are TRBV7-2 and TRBJ1-6, with D tentatively TRBD1 (5 bases). The CDR3 runs to 15 residues. V gave up 4 bases and J gave up 7 bases, with 14 bases separating them. CDR1 and CDR2 from the germline V gene are SGHTA and FQGNSA. The CDR3 sequence: CASSSDSPENSPLHF. CDR3 DNA: TGTGCCAGCAGCTCTGACAGCCCCGAAAATTCACCCCTCCACTTT.

The chain has TRBV28 and TRBJ2-7, with 10 bases fitting TRBD1. The CDR3 contains 14 residues. The J segment lost 0 bases and the V segment lost 6 bases, leaving 2 bases of the junction unmatched. Germline V lookup: CDR1 MDHEN, CDR2 SYDVKM. For the CDR3, the DNA is TGTGCCAGCAGGGACAGGGGGGCCTCCTACGAGCAGTACTTC. Protein product: CASRDRGASYEQYF. Together with reference TRBV28 and TRBJ2-7, the CDR3 gives the full variable domain: DVKVTQSSRYLVKRTGEKVFLECVQDMDHENMFWYRQDPGLGLRLIYFSYDVKMKEKGDIPEGYSVSREKKERFSLILESASTNQTSMYLCASRDRGASYEQYFGPGTRLTVT.

This chain links TRBV19 with TRBJ2-5; the match to TRBD1 covers 10 bases. V shed 6 bases, J shed 5 bases, and the junction held 6 bases outside the gene matches. This CDR3 has 14 residues. The germline gives CDR1 LNHDA, CDR2 SQIVND (reference sequence). The CDR3 protein is CASSPTGGLETQYF. CDR3 sequence (DNA): TGTGCCAGTAGCCCGACAGGGGGCCTGGAGACCCAGTACTTC.

The chain combines TRBV29-1 with TRBJ2-1; 11 bases are a match to TRBD2. The V and J ends lost 6 bases and 6 bases, in that order; junction bases with no gene match: 7. Germline V gene data show CDR1 as SQVTM and CDR2 as ANQGSEA. CDR3 length: 14 amino acids. The CDR3 here is CSVRSGGARNEQFF. DNA for the CDR3: TGCAGCGTCCGTAGCGGGGGGGCCCGCAATGAGCAGTTCTTC.

This clone showed up just once. Other DNA sequences of this sample code for an identical CDR3. This chain uses TRBV5-1 with TRBJ1-5, with D possibly being TRBD1 (6 bases). The V end was cut by 2 bases, the J end by 2 bases, with 8 bases between. CDR1 and CDR2 (germline): SGHRS, YFSETQ. The CDR3 loop spans 14 amino acids. The CDR3 sequence is CASSLGGGNQPQHF. The CDR3 DNA sequence: TGCGCCAGCAGCTTAGGGGGGGGCAATCAGCCCCAGCATTTT.

The V gene is TRBV11-3, the J gene TRBJ2-3, with TRBD2 matching 7 bases. Trimming removed 3 bases from V and 2 bases from J; junction bases left unmatched: 5. This CDR3 is 15 amino acids long. Germline assignment: CDR1 SGHNT and CDR2 YENEEA. The CDR3 loop is CASSLGGTDTDTQYF. CDR3 DNA sequence: TGTGCCAGCAGCTTGGGGGGGACTGACACAGATACGCAGTATTTT.

V usage is TRBV4-2 and J usage is TRBJ2-2, with 7 bases that match TRBD2. The CDR3 length is 16 residues. Looked up from germline, CDR1 is LGHNA and CDR2 is YNFKEQ. The V gene end was trimmed by 1 base and the J gene end by 3 bases; junction bases not matched to a gene: 5. CDR3 in amino acids: CASSQVGSGYTGELFF. The CDR3 DNA reads TGTGCCAGCAGCCAAGTGGGTAGCGGGTACACCGGGGAGCTGTTTTTT.

The rearrangement uses TRBV29-1 and TRBJ2-3, with D tentatively TRBD2 (5 bases). The CDR3 has 12 amino acids. Trimming removed 8 bases at V and 1 base at J, with 10 bases between. Germline V gene lookup returns CDR1 SQVTM and CDR2 ANQGSEA. The CDR3: CSLGERTDTQYF. CDR3 DNA: TGCAGCCTTGGGGAGCGCACAGATACGCAGTATTTT.

V is TRBV6-5 and J is TRBJ2-7, with TRBD2 as a possible D gene (6 bases). V lost 6 bases and J lost 3, with 18 bases in between. Germline values: CDR1 MNHEY, CDR2 SVGAGI. This CDR3 has 15 residues. DNA of the CDR3: TGTGCCAGCAGCCCAAGGGGCGGGGCAAACTACGAGCAGTACTTC. Its protein is CASSPRGGANYEQYF.

The gene calls are TRBV9 and TRBJ1-5, with D perhaps matching TRBD1 (5 bases). Per germline, CDR1 SGDLS and CDR2 YYNGEE. This CDR3 is built from 16 residues. Deletions cut 3 bases from V and 0 bases from J, with 13 bases between. CDR3 nucleotides: TGTGCCAGCAGCGCCCCCGGGACTCATAGCAATCAGCCCCAGCATTTT. Encoded protein: CASSAPGTHSNQPQHF.

The chain recombines TRBV6-5 with TRBJ2-7; TRBD1 might be the D (5 bases). The CDR3 runs to 14 residues. The V and J ends lost 7 bases and 2 bases respectively, with 15 bases between them. Looked up from germline, CDR1 is MNHEY and CDR2 is SVGAGI. This CDR3 reads CASTPSGRAYEQYF. The CDR3 region has the DNA TGTGCCAGCACCCCCTCCGGCAGGGCCTACGAGCAGTACTTC.

The genes are TRBV25-1 and TRBJ1-2, with D tentatively TRBD1 (5 bases). V was pared by 1 base and J by 6 bases, with 18 bases between. Germline CDR1 and CDR2: MGHDK and SYGVNS. The CDR3 extends over 16 amino acids. The CDR3 DNA follows: TGTGCCAGCAGTGAATCTATTGGTGCAGGGCATAATGGCTACACCTTC. Its protein product is CASSESIGAGHNGYTF.